The source of this TCR beta chain is a study of T cell responses to AZD1222 COVID-19 vaccine. The V gene lost 5 bases and the J gene lost 5 bases, with 25 bases spanning the gap. CDR1 MNHNY and CDR2 SVGAGI come from the germline V gene (reference sequence). There are 18 residues in the CDR3. General study results and limits: Unmutated variant regions are reportedly targeted by nearly half of spike-specific TCRs.

Remarks on this clone: Its target is not known.

Measured with immunoSEQ multiplex PCR; TCRdb has only the in-frame clones, and not every one. In the table there are some 170,000 clones, 85% to 90% of which are singletons. Sequencing was performed on peripheral blood, taken on day 0 of AZD1222 vaccination. The chain links TRBV6-6 to TRBJ1-5, with D possibly matching TRBD1 (5 bases). The sequence derives from an adult in good health. CDR3: CASSLGAGQGLSHQPQHF. The CDR3 DNA follows: TGTGCCAGCAGTCTAGGGGCGGGGCAGGGTCTGAGCCATCAGCCCCAGCATTTT.